This TCR beta chain is from a study of a mutant IDH1 vaccine in newly diagnosed glioma. On the study more broadly: The treated group averaged 40.4 years old and was around 62% male, around 38% female.

A note on this clone: Its target is unknown.

V gave up 4 bases and J gave up 9 bases; unmatched junction bases: 7. The CDR3 runs 13 residues. Germline V gene lookup returns CDR1 SGHRS and CDR2 YFSETQ. The table came from immunoSEQ multiplex PCR; TCRdb's copy has only in-frame clones and leaves some out. Here the sample spans about 51,000 clones, around 80% being singletons. Stated time point: week 5, during vaccination. Vaccine doses each comprised 300 ug of mutant IDH1 20-mer peptide, with topical imiquimod. Those who donated had recent WHO grade 3 or 4 IDH1-mutant, ATRX-lost astrocytomas. Sequenced here: PBMCs, sampled from a glioma patient whose treatment included an IDH1 peptide vaccine. This TCR came from a woman in her forties with glioma. V gene TRBV5-1 combines with J gene TRBJ2-7; 10 bases are shared with TRBD1. CDR3: CASSVGTGDGQYF. For the CDR3, the DNA is TGCGCCAGCAGCGTCGGGACAGGGGATGGGCAGTACTTC.